This entry is about one T cell receptor (beta chain). Its antigen is still unknown. The sample comes from a study of response to subunit inactivated influenza vaccine. The study's findings and limits: Each seasonal flu vaccination may recruit only limited new T cells, authors suggested.

Trimming cost V 1 base and J 4 bases, with 13 bases left between them. The CDR3 covers 15 residues. Per the germline V gene, CDR1 is SEHNR and CDR2 is FQNEAQ (reference sequence). TCRdb called the RT-PCR reads again in MiXCR, with one record for every CDR3 protein. The profile shows about 160,000 distinct CDR3 sequences, 11% of them singletons. This receptor was taken from a middle-aged man who received an inactivated influenza vaccine. Sequencing used non-naive T cells sorted from PBMCs, obtained about 40 days after vaccination. The chain couples TRBV7-9 to TRBJ1-2; D is undetermined. The CDR3 DNA reads as TGTGCCAGCAGCTTAGTTAAAGTCATTACCTATGGCTACACCTTC. This codes for CASSLVKVITYGYTF.